This T cell receptor (beta chain) was obtained from a study of cytomegalovirus exposure and HLA in healthy donors. Overall study findings and caveats: In a later analysis, CMV-associated beta chains were mostly HLA-associated, it appeared. TCR beta chains numbering some 160 were designated cytomegalovirus-associated. When analyzed later, a missense DCLRE1C variant was found to be linked to TCR beta V- and J-gene trimming.

Turning to this clone: Its specificity is unknown.

The CDR3 spans 14 residues. Trimming removed 4 bases from V and 4 bases from J; junction bases left unmatched: 10. Per the germline V gene, CDR1 is SQVTM and CDR2 is ANQGSEA. PCR employed 60 Vbeta and 13 Jbeta primers. Clones were read by immunoSEQ multiplex PCR, and TCRdb kept only the in-frame ones, dropping some. Of around 200,000 clones in the sample, roughly 83% were seen once. This receptor was taken from a girl aged 10-17 years in good health and CMV-seronegative. The chain links TRBV29-1 to TRBJ2-7, with 7 bases that match TRBD1. Sample: PBMCs. DNA of the CDR3: TGCAGCGTTGTGACAGGGCGGTCTTCTTACGAGCAGTACTTC. Translation: CSVVTGRSSYEQYF.